The 11 T cell receptor beta chains presented below share a single source sample, sequenced in a study of blood T cell repertoires in COVID-19 (TCRdb year 2020). The library came from the immunoSEQ multiplex PCR assay. This is the immuneACCESS table as TCRdb keeps it, with only in-frame sequences that have V and J called. A part of the clones is gone; compared with another copy, unresolved V genes explain less than half, and the rest is unexplained. The sample table records around 150,000 clones; roughly 80% of these occur just once. The top ten clonotypes cover less than 2.5% of the sample. Specimen: peripheral blood. Source of these receptors: an older man with acute or convalescent COVID-19.

This clone was observed a single time. V usage is TRBV9 and J usage is TRBJ1-1; D gene ambiguous. The V end was cut by 0 bases, the J end by 1 base, with 10 bases between. CDR1 is SGDLS, CDR2 YYNGEE, per germline. The CDR3 is 15 residues long. The CDR3 loop is CASSVEGGSNTEAFF. DNA for the CDR3: TGTGCCAGCAGCGTAGAGGGAGGTTCGAACACTGAAGCTTTCTTT. The entire variable domain, with the rest obtained from reference TRBV9 and TRBJ1-1, is as follows: DSGVTQTPKHLITATGQRVTLRCSPRSGDLSVYWYQQSLDQGLQFLIQYYNGEERAKGNILERFSAQQFPDLHSELNLSSLELGDSALYFCASSVEGGSNTEAFFGQGTRLTVV.

V and J are TRBV24-1 and TRBJ2-1; the D gene is possibly TRBD1 (6 bases). The V gene lost 6 bases and the J gene lost 7 bases, with 12 bases spanning the gap. Germline CDR1 is KGHDR and CDR2 is SFDVKD. The CDR3 is made up of 13 amino acids. The DNA for the CDR3 is TGTGCCACCAGTCAGGGGCCCTCTAATGAGCAGTTCTTC. This codes for CATSQGPSNEQFF.

The chain employs TRBV4-2 and TRBJ2-7; tentative D call: TRBD2 (6 bases). Deletions cut 1 base from V and 5 bases from J, with 12 bases between. CDR3 length: 14 residues. Looked up from germline, CDR1 is LGHNA and CDR2 is YNFKEQ. The chain's CDR3 is CASSQAGDPDEQYF. CDR3 bases: TGTGCCAGCAGCCAAGCGGGGGATCCCGACGAGCAGTACTTC.

This chain connects TRBV6-5 to TRBJ1-5, with D unclear. Between the trimmed V and J ends, which lost 8 bases and 6 bases, there was a span of 8 bases. Germline lookup yields CDR1 MNHEY and CDR2 SVGAGI. The CDR3 sequence is 11 residues long. CDR3 nucleotides: TGTGCCAGCGGTTCGGGTCAGCCCCAGCATTTT. Protein product: CASGSGQPQHF.

The chain is built from TRBV3-1 (or the pseudogene TRBV3-2) and TRBJ2-3; 11 bases align to TRBD2. The J segment lost 6 bases and the V segment lost 4 bases, leaving 9 bases of the junction unmatched. This CDR3 region has 16 residues. Germline lookup yields CDR1 LGHDT and CDR2 YNNKEL (reference sequence). The CDR3 loop reads CASSLFGTSGGDTQYF. In nucleotides, the CDR3 is TGTGCCAGCAGCCTCTTTGGGACTAGCGGCGGGGATACGCAGTATTTT.

The chain couples TRBV9 to TRBJ1-4; 10 bases are a match to TRBD1. Trimming took 4 bases from V and 7 from J; bases not matched to a gene: 4. The CDR3 is made up of 14 amino acids. Per the germline V gene, CDR1 is SGDLS and CDR2 is YYNGEE. The CDR3 DNA follows: TGTGCCAGCAGCCGACAGGGGGCGGGTGAAAAACTGTTTTTT. As protein: CASSRQGAGEKLFF.

The chain has TRBV14 and TRBJ2-7; no clear D gene. Per germline, CDR1 SGHDN and CDR2 FVKESK. Trimming took 2 bases from V and 6 from J, leaving 14 bases between them. This CDR3 spans 14 amino acids. The CDR3 nucleotides read TGTGCCAGCAGCCAAAGATTAGACGCGGCCGAGCAGTACTTC. Translated: CASSQRLDAAEQYF.

This rearrangement joins TRBV9 to TRBJ2-1; D call uncertain. The CDR3 is 14 amino acids. Germline V gives CDR1 SGDLS, CDR2 YYNGEE. Trimming took 3 bases from V and 4 from J, leaving 11 bases between them. The CDR3 DNA reads TGTGCCAGCAGCGAGCCTCCGCGGTACAATGAGCAGTTCTTC. Protein sequence: CASSEPPRYNEQFF.

This chain joins TRBV5-4 and TRBJ2-2; D is perhaps TRBD1 (6 bases). Germline lookup yields CDR1 SGHNT and CDR2 YYREEE (reference sequence). V was trimmed by 1 base and J by 6 bases, leaving 16 bases between them. The CDR3 runs to 16 residues. The CDR3 reads CASSLPHLRGSGELFF. The CDR3 region has the DNA TGTGCCAGCAGCTTGCCCCACCTTAGGGGGTCCGGGGAGCTGTTTTTT.

This clone occurred a few times. The rearrangement links TRBV5-5 to TRBJ2-7, with D unresolved. Germline CDR1 is SGHKS and CDR2 is YYEKEE (reference sequence). The CDR3 runs to 13 residues. Between the trimmed V and J ends, which lost 1 base and 3 bases, there was a span of 8 bases. CDR3 amino acids: CASSLFEFYEQYF. CDR3 nucleotide sequence: TGTGCCAGCAGCTTGTTCGAGTTCTACGAGCAGTACTTC.

The CDR3 loop reads CASSFGRGWETQYF. The CDR3 bases are TGTGCCAGTAGTTTCGGCAGGGGGTGGGAGACCCAGTACTTC. This rearrangement joins TRBV19 to TRBJ2-5; TRBD1 matches 7 bases. Trimming cost V 5 bases and J 5 bases; bases outside gene matches: 8. The CDR3 totals 14 residues. CDR1 and CDR2 (germline): LNHDA, SQIVND (reference sequence).